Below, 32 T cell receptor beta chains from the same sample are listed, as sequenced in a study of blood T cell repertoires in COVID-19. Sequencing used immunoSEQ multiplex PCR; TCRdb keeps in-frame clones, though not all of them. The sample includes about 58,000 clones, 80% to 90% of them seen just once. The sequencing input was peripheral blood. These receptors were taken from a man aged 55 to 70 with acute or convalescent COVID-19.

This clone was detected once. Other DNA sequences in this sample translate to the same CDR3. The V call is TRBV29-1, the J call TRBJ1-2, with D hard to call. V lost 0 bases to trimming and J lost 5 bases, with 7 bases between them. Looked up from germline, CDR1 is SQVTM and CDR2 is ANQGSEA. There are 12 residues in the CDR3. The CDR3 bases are TGCAGCGTTGAAGATCGGGGATATGGCTACACCTTC. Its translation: CSVEDRGYGYTF.

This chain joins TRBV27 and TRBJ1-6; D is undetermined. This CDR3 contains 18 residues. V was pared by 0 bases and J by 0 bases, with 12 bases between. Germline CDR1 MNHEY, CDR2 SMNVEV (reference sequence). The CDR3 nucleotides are TGTGCCAGCAGTTTATCATTGGGTCGGGGCTCCTATAATTCACCCCTCCACTTT. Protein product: CASSLSLGRGSYNSPLHF.

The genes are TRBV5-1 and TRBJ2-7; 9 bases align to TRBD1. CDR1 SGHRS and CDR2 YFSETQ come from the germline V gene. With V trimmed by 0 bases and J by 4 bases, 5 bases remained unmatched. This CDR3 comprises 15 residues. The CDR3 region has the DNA TGCGCCAGCAGCTTGGTACCGGGACAGGGATACGAGCAGTACTTC. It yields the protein CASSLVPGQGYEQYF. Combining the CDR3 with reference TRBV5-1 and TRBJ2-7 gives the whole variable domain KAGVTQTPRYLIKTRGQQVTLSCSPISGHRSVSWYQQTPGQGLQFLFEYFSETQRNKGNFPGRFSGRQFSNSRSEMNVSTLELGDSALYLCASSLVPGQGYEQYFGPGTRLTVT.

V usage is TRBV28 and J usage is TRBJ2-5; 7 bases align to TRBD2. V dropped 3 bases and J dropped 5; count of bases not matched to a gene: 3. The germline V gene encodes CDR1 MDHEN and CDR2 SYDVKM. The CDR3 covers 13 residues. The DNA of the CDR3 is TGTGCCAGCAGTTTCGAGGGAGGGGAGACCCAGTACTTC. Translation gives CASSFEGGETQYF.

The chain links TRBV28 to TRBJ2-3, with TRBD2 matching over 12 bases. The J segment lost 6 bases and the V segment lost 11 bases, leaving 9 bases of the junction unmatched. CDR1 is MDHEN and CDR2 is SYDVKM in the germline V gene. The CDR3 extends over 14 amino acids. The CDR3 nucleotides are TGTGCCGTAGCGACTAGCGGGAGTTCCGATACGCAGTATTTT. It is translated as CAVATSGSSDTQYF.

For the CDR3, the DNA is TGTGCCAGCAGCCGGGAGACCGACAACACTGAAGCTTTCTTT. Its translation: CASSRETDNTEAFF. This chain uses TRBV3-1 (or the pseudogene TRBV3-2) with TRBJ1-1; no reliable D call. The CDR3 extends over 14 amino acids. V was shortened by 4 bases and J by 2 bases, with 11 bases between the two germline ends. The germline V gene encodes CDR1 LGHDT and CDR2 YNNKEL (reference sequence).

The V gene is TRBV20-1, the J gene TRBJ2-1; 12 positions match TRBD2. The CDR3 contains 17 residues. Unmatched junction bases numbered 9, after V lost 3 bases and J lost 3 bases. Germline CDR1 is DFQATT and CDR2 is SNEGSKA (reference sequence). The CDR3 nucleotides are TGCAGTGCTAGTGACCGGACTAGCGGGACCTACTACAATGAGCAGTTCTTC. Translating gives CSASDRTSGTYYNEQFF.

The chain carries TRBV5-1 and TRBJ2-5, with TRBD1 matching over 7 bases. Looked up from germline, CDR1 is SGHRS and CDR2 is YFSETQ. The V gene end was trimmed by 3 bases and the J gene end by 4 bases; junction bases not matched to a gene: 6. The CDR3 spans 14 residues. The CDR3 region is CASSSRGGRETQYF. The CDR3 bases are TGCGCCAGCAGCTCCCGAGGGGGCCGAGAGACCCAGTACTTC. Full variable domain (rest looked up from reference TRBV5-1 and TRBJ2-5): KAGVTQTPRYLIKTRGQQVTLSCSPISGHRSVSWYQQTPGQGLQFLFEYFSETQRNKGNFPGRFSGRQFSNSRSEMNVSTLELGDSALYLCASSSRGGRETQYFGPGTRLLVL.

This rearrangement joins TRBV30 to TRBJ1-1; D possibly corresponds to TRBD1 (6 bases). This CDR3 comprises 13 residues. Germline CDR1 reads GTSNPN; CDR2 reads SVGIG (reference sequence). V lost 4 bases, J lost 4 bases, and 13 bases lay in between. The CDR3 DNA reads TGTGCCTGGACTAGACAGGCCTCCACTGAAGCTTTCTTT. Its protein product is CAWTRQASTEAFF.

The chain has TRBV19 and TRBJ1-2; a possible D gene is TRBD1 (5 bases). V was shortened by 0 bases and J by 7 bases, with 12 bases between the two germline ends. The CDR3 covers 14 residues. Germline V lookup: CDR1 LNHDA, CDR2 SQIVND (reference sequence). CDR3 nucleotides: TGTGCCAGTAGTATAGAAAGCAGGGTCCTTGGCTACACCTTC. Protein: CASSIESRVLGYTF.

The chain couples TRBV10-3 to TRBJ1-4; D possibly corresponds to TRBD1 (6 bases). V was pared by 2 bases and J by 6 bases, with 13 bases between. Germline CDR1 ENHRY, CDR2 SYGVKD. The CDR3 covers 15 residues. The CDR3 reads CAISENRGGDEKLFF. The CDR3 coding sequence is TGTGCCATCAGTGAGAATCGGGGGGGCGATGAAAAACTGTTTTTT.

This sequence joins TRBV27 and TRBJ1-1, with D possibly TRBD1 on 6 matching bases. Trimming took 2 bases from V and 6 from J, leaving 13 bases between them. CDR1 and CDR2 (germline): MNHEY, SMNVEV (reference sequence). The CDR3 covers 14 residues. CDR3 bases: TGTGCCAGCAGTTTACTTAGGGGGAGGGCTGAAGCTTTCTTT. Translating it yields CASSLLRGRAEAFF.

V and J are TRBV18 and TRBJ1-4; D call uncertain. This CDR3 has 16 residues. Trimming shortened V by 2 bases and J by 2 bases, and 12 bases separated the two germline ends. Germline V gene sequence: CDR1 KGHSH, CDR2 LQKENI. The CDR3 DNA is TGTGCCAGCTCACCAGGCGGGGTGGCCACTAATGAAAAACTGTTTTTT. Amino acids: CASSPGGVATNEKLFF. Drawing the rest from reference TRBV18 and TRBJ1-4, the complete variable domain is NAGVMQNPRHLVRRRGQEARLRCSPMKGHSHVYWYRQLPEEGLKFMVYLQKENIIDESGMPKERFSAEFPKEGPSILRIQQVVRGDSAAYFCASSPGGVATNEKLFFGSGTQLSVL.

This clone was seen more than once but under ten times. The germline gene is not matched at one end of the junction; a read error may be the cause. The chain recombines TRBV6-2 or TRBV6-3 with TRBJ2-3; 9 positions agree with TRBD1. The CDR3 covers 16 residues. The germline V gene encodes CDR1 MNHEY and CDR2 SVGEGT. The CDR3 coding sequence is TGTGCCAGCAGCTACTTCCGGGACAGGGGCACAGATACGCAGTATTTT. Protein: CASSYFRDRGTDTQYF.

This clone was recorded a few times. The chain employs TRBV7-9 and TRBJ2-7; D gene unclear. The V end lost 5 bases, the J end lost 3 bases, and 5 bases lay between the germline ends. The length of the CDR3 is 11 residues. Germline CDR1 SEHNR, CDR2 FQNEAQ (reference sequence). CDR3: CASSRSYEQYF. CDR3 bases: TGTGCCAGCAGCCGGAGCTACGAGCAGTACTTC.

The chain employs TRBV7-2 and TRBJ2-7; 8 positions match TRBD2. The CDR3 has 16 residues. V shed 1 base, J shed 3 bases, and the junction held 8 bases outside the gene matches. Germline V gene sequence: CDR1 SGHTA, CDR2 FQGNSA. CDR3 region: CASSLDGRSGSYEQYF. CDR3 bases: TGTGCCAGCAGCTTAGATGGTCGCAGCGGGAGCTACGAGCAGTACTTC.

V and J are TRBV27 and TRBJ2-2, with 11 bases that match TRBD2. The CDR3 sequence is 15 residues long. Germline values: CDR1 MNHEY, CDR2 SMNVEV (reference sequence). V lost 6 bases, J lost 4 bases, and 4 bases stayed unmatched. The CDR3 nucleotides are TGTGCCAGCAGCCTAGCGGGAGGAAGCACCGGGGAGCTGTTTTTT. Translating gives CASSLAGGSTGELFF.

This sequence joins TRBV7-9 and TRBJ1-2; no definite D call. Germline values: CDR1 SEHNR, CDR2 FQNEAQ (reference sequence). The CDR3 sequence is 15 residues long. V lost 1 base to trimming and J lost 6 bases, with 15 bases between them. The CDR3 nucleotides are TGTGCCAGCAGCTTAGGGGCCAGTGGATCGCATGGCTACACCTTC. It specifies CASSLGASGSHGYTF. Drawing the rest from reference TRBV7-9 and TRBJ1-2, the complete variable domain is DTGVSQNPRHKITKRGQNVTFRCDPISEHNRLYWYRQTLGQGPEFLTYFQNEAQLEKSRLLSDRFSAERPKGSFSTLEIQRTEQGDSAMYLCASSLGASGSHGYTFGSGTRLTVV.

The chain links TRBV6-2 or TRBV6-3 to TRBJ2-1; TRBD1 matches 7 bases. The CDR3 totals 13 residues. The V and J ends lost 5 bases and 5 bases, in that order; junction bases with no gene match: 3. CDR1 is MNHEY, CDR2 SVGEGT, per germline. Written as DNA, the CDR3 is TGTGCCAGCAGTAGAACAGGGGACAATGAGCAGTTCTTC. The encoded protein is CASSRTGDNEQFF.

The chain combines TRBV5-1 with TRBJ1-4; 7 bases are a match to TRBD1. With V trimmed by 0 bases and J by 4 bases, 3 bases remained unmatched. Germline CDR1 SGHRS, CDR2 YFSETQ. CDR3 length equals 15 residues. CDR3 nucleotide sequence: TGCGCCAGCAGCTTGGCGGGACAGCATAATGAAAAACTGTTTTTT. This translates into CASSLAGQHNEKLFF.

The CDR3, as DNA: TGTGCCACCAGCGGACAGGGCGGAAACACCATATATTTT. Its protein is CATSGQGGNTIYF. The chain uses TRBV15 and TRBJ1-3, with 8 bases aligning to TRBD1. The trim removed 5 bases at V and 4 bases at J, leaving 1 base unmatched. The CDR3 is 13 residues long. The germline gives CDR1 LNHNV, CDR2 YYDKDF (reference sequence).

The CDR3 sequence: CASSPLPGYGYTF. In DNA, the CDR3 is TGTGCCAGCAGCCCGCTTCCAGGGTATGGCTACACCTTC. The chain joins TRBV11-2 to TRBJ1-2, with D possibly being TRBD1 (5 bases). Germline CDR1 is SGHAT and CDR2 is FQNNGV. V gave up 5 bases and J gave up 5 bases, with 12 bases separating them. The CDR3 runs 13 residues.

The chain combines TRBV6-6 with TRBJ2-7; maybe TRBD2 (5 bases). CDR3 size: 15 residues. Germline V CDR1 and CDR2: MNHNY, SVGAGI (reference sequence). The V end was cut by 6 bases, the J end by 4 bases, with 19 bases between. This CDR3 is CASRTPGRGAYEQYF. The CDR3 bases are TGTGCCAGCAGAACTCCTGGACGGGGAGCGTACGAGCAGTACTTC.

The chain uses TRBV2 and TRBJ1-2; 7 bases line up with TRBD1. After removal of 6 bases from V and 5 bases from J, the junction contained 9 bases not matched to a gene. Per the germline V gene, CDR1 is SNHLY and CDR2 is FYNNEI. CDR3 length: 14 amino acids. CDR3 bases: TGTGCCAGCAGAGTAAGACAGGGAGGATATGGCTACACCTTC. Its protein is CASRVRQGGYGYTF.

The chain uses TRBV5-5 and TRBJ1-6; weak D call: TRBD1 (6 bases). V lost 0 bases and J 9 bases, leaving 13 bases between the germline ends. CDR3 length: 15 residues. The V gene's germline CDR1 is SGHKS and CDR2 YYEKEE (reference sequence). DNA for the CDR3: TGTGCCAGCAGCTTGGAAGGGGGAGGGGTTTCACCCCTCCACTTT. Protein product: CASSLEGGGVSPLHF.

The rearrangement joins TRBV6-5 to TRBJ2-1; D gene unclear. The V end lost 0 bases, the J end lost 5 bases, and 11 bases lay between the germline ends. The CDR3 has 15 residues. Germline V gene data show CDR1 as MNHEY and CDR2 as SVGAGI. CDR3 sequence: CASSYSRIFHNEQFF. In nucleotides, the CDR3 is TGTGCCAGCAGTTACTCGAGGATATTCCACAATGAGCAGTTCTTC.

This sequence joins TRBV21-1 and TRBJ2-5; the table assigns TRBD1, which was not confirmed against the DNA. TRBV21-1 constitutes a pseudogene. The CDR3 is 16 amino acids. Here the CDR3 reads CASSMPGQGFQETQYF. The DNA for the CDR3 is TGTGCCAGCAGCATGCCGGGACAGGGGTTCCAAGAGACCCAGTACTTC.

The CDR3 loop reads CASSLEQGRNYGYTF. Written as DNA, the CDR3 is TGTGCCAGCAGCTTGGAGCAGGGTCGTAACTATGGCTACACCTTC. This sequence joins TRBV5-4 and TRBJ1-2; tentative D call: TRBD1 (5 bases). The ends were cut back, 0 bases at V and 1 base at J, with 10 bases in the middle. The CDR3 runs 15 residues. Germline CDR1 SGHNT, CDR2 YYREEE (reference sequence). The full variable domain, rest sourced from reference TRBV5-4 and TRBJ1-2, is ETGVTQSPTHLIKTRGQQVTLRCSSQSGHNTVSWYQQALGQGPQFIFQYYREEENGRGNFPPRFSGLQFPNYSSELNVNALELDDSALYLCASSLEQGRNYGYTFGSGTRLTVV.

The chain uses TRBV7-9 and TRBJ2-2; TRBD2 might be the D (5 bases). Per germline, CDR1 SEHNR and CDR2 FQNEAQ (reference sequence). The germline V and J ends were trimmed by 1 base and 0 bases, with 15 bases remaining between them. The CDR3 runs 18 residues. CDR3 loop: CASSLGGYGYANTGELFF. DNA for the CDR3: TGTGCCAGCAGCTTAGGAGGGTATGGGTACGCGAACACCGGGGAGCTGTTTTTT.

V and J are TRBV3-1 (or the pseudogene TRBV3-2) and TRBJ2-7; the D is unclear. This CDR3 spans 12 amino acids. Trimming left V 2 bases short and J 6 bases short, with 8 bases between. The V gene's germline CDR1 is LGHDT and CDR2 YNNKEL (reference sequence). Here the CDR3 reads CASSQKAGEQYF. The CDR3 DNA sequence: TGTGCCAGCAGCCAAAAAGCAGGCGAGCAGTACTTC.

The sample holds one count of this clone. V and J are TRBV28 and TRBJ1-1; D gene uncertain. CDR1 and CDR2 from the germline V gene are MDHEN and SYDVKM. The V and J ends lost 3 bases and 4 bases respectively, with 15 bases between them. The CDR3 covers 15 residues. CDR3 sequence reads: CASSFGPLSGTEAFF. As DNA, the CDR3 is TGTGCCAGCAGTTTTGGCCCTTTGAGCGGCACTGAAGCTTTCTTT.

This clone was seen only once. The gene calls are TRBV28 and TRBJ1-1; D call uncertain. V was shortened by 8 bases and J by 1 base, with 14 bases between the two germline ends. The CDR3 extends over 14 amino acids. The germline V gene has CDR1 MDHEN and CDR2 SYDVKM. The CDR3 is CASGRQAPNTEAFF. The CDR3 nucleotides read TGTGCCAGCGGGAGGCAGGCCCCGAACACTGAAGCTTTCTTT.